What follows describes a single T cell receptor (beta chain). The target antigen is unknown. This sample's treatment: approximately 10-day PBMC culture with coronavirus spike peptide pools or control peptides (ViraFEST assay). Prior to the COVID-19 pandemic (2011-2018), the unexposed donor's CD4+ T cells were collected. Per-well cultures of millions of PBMCs received around 9.9 IU/ml IL-2 and around 10 ug/ml peptide pools. Contingent on cell availability, unexposed-donor CD4+ T cells were interrogated with SARS-CoV-2 S/N and four cold-coronavirus spikes. These data belong to a study of vaccination and CD4 T cells after COVID-19. Study-wide background: Stimulation of cells relied on overlapping spike peptides derived from SARS-CoV-2, HCoV-NL63, HCoV-OC43 and HCoV-229E.

V lost 0 bases and J lost 5, with 8 bases in between. Germline CDR1 LNHNV, CDR2 YYDKDF (reference sequence). CDR3 length: 14 residues. An Oncomine TCR Beta short-read assay was used to sequence the DNA from cultured CD4+ T cells. Using the QIAamp micro DNA kit, genomic DNA was extracted from the CD4+ T cells that had been cultured. TCRdb reanalysed the PCR reads using MiXCR and keeps one entry per CDR3 protein. This table has fewer than 7,500 distinct CDR3 sequences, over 70% appearing once. The receptor was derived from a human donor in good health. This chain joins TRBV15 and TRBJ2-1; D is possibly TRBD2 (5 bases). Sequencing was carried out using CD4+ T cells from blood, cultured in vitro. The CDR3 DNA sequence: TGTGCCACCAGCAGAGAGAGAGCGGACAATGAGCAGTTCTTC. Protein product: CATSRERADNEQFF.